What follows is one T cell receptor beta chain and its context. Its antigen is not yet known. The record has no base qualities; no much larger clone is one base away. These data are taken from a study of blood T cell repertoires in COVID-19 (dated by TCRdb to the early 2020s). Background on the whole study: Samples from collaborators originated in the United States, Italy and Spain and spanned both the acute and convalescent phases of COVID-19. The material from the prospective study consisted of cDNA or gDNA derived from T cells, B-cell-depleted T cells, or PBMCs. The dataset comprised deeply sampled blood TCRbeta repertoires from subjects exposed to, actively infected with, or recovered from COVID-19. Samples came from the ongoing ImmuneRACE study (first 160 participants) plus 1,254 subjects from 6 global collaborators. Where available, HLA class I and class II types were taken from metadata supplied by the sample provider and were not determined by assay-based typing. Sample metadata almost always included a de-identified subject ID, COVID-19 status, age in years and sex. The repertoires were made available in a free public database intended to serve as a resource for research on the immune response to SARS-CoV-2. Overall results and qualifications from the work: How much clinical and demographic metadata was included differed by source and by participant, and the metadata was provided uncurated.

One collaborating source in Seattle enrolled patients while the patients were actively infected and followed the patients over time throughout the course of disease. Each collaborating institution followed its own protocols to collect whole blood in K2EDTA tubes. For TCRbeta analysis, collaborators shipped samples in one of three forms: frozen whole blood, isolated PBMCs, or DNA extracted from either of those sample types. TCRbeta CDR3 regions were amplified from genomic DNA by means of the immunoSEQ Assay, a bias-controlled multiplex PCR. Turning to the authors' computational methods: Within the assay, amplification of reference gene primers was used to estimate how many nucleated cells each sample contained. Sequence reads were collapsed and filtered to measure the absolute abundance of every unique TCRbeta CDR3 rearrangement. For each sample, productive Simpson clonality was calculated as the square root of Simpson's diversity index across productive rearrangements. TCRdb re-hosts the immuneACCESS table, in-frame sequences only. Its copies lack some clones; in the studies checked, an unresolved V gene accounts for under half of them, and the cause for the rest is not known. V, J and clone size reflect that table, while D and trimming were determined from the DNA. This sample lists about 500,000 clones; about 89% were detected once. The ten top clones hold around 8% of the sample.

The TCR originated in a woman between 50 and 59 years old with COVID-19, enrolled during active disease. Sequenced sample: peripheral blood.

The CDR3 region: CAISESTGTDTQYF. The DNA sequence follows: TGTGCCATCAGTGAGTCGACTGGCACAGATACGCAGTATTTT. The rearranged segments are TRBV10-3 and TRBJ2-3, with no D gene named confidently. V gives up 0 bases and J gives up 1 base, and the segment between their germline ends measures 5 bases. The CDR3, cysteine through phenylalanine, is 14 amino acids long. The read is trimmed to its CDR3 DNA, 42 bases read in frame from base 1. In the germline V gene, CDR1 corresponds to ENHRY and CDR2 to SYGVKD.